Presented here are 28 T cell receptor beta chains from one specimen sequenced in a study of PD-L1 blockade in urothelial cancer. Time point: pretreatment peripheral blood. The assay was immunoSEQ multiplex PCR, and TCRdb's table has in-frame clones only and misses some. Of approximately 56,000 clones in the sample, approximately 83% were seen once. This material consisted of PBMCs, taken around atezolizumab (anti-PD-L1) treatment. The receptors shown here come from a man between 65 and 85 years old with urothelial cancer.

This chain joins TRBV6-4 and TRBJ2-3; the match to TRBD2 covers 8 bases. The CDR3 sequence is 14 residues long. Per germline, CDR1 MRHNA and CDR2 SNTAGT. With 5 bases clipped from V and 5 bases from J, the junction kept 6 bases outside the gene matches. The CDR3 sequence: CASSPDGRGDTQYF. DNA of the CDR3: TGTGCCAGCAGTCCTGACGGGAGGGGAGATACGCAGTATTTT.

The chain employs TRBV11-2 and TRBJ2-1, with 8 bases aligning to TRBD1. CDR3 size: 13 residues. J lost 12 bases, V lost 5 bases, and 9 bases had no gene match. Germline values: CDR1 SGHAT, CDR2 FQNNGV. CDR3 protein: CASSPGTGSVQFF. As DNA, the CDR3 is TGTGCCAGCAGCCCTGGGACAGGATCAGTGCAGTTCTTC.

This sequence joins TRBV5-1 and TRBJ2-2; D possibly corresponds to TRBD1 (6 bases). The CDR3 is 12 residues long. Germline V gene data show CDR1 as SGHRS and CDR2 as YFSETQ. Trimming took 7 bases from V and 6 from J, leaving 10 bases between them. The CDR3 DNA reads TGCGCCAGCGAAGGGGGATCCGGGGAGCTGTTTTTT. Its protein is CASEGGSGELFF.

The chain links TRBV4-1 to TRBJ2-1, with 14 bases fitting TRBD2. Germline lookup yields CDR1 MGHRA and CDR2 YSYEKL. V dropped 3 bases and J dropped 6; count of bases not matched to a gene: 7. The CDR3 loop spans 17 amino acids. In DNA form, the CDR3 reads TGCGCCAGCAGCCACCCGGGACTAGCGGGAGAGATCAATGAGCAGTTCTTC. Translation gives CASSHPGLAGEINEQFF.

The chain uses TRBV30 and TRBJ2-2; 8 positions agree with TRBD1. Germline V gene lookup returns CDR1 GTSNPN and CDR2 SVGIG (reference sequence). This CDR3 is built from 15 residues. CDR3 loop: CASRQGPSNTGELFF. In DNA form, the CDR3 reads TGTGCTTCCCGACAGGGGCCTTCGAACACCGGGGAGCTGTTTTTT.

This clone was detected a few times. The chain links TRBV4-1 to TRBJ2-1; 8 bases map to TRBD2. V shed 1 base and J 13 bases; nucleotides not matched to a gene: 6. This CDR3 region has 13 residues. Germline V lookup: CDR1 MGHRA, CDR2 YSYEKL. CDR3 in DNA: TGCGCCAGCAGCCAAGGACGGGGACTAGATCAGTTCTTC. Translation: CASSQGRGLDQFF.

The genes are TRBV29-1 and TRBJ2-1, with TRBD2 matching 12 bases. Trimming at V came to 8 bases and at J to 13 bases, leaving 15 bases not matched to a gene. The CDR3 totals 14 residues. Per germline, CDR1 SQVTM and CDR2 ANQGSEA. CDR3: CSTYPGLAGTDQFF. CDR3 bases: TGCAGCACCTACCCGGGACTAGCGGGCACGGATCAGTTCTTC.

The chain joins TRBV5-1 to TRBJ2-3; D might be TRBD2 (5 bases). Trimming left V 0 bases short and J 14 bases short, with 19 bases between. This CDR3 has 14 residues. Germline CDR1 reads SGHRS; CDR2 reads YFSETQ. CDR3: CASSLARGHRYAYF. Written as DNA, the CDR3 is TGCGCCAGCAGCTTGGCCCGCGGGCACAGATACGCGTATTTT.

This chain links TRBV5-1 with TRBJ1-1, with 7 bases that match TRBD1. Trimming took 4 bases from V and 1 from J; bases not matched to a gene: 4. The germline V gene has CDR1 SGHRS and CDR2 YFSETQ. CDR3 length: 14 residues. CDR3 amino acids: CASSPQGGNTEAFF. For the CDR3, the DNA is TGCGCCAGCAGCCCTCAGGGGGGGAACACTGAAGCTTTCTTT.

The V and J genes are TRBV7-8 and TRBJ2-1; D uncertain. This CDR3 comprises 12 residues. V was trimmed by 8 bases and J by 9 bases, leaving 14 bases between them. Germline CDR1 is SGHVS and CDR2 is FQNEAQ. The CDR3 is CASGSSLFEQFF. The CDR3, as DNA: TGTGCCAGCGGTTCGAGCCTCTTTGAGCAGTTCTTC.

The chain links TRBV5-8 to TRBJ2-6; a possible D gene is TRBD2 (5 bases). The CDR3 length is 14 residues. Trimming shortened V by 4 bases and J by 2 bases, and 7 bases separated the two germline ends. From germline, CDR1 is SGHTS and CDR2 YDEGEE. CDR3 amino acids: CASSLRAGANVLTF. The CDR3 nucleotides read TGTGCCAGCAGCCTGAGGGCTGGGGCCAACGTCCTGACTTTC.

The CDR3, as DNA: TGTGCCAGCAGCTTAGTTGGCAGGGGTTACGAGCAGTACTTC. Its protein product is CASSLVGRGYEQYF. V usage is TRBV11-3 and J usage is TRBJ2-7; possible D gene TRBD1, 6 bases. CDR1 and CDR2 from the germline V gene are SGHNT and YENEEA. This CDR3 is 14 amino acids long. Between the trimmed V and J ends, which lost 1 base and 4 bases, there was a span of 11 bases.

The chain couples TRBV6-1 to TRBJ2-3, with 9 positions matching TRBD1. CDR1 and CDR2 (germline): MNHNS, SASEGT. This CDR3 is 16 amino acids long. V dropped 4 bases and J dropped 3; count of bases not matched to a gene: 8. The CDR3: CASSGNRDRETDTQYF. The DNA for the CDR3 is TGTGCCAGCAGTGGCAACCGGGACAGGGAGACAGATACGCAGTATTTT.

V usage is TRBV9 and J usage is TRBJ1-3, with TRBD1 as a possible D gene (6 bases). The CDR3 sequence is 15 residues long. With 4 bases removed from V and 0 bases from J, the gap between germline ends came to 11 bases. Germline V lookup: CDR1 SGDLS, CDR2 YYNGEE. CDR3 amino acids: CASSPGDISGNTIYF. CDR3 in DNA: TGTGCCAGCAGCCCAGGGGACATCTCTGGAAACACCATATATTTT. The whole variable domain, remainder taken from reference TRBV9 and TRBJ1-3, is DSGVTQTPKHLITATGQRVTLRCSPRSGDLSVYWYQQSLDQGLQFLIQYYNGEERAKGNILERFSAQQFPDLHSELNLSSLELGDSALYFCASSPGDISGNTIYFGEGSWLTVV.

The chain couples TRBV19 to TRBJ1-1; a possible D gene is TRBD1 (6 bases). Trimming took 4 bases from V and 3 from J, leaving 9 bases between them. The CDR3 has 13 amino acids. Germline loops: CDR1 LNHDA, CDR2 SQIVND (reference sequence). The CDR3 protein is CASSRNRDTEAFF. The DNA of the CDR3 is TGTGCCAGTAGTAGGAACAGGGACACTGAAGCTTTCTTT.

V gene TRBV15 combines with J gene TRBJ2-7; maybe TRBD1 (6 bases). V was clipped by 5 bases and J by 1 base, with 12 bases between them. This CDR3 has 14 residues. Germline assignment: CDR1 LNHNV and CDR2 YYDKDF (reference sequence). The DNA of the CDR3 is TGTGCCACCAGCCGAGGGACATTTTCCTACGAGCAGTACTTC. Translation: CATSRGTFSYEQYF. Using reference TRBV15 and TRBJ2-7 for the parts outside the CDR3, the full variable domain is DAMVIQNPRYQVTQFGKPVTLSCSQTLNHNVMYWYQQKSSQAPKLLFHYYDKDFNNEADTPDNFQSRRPNTSFCFLDIRSPGLGDTAMYLCATSRGTFSYEQYFGPGTRLTVT.

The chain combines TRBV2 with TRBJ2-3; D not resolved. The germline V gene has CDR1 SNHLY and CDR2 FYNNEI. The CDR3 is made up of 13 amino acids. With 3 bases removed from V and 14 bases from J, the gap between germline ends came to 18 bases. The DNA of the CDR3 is TGTGCCAGCAGTGACAAACCTAACAGATACGCGTATTTT. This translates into CASSDKPNRYAYF. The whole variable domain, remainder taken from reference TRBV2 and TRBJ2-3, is EPEVTQTPSHQVTQMGQEVILRCVPISNHLYFYWYRQILGQKVEFLVSFYNNEISEKSEIFDDQFSVERPDGSNFTLKIRSTKLEDSAMYFCASSDKPNRYAYFGPGTRLTVL.

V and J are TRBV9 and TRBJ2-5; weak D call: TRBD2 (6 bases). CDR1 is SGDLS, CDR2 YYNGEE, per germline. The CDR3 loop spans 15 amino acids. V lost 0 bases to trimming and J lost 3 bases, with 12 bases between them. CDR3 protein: CASSVDGTREETQYF. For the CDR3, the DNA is TGTGCCAGCAGCGTAGACGGGACTCGCGAAGAGACCCAGTACTTC.

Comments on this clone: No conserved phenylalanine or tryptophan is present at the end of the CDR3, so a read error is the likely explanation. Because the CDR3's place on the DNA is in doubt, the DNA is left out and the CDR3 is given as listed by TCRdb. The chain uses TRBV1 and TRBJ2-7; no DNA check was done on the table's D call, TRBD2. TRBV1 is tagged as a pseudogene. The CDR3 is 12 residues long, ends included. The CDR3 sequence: CTRDQPGILIRL.

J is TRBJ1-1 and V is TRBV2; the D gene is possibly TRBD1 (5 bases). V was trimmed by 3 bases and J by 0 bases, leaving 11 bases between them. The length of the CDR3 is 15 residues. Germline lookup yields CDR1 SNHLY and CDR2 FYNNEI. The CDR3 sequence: CASSDEAGLNTEAFF. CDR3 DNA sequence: TGTGCCAGCAGTGATGAGGCAGGGCTGAACACTGAAGCTTTCTTT. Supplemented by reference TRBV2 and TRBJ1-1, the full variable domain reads EPEVTQTPSHQVTQMGQEVILRCVPISNHLYFYWYRQILGQKVEFLVSFYNNEISEKSEIFDDQFSVERPDGSNFTLKIRSTKLEDSAMYFCASSDEAGLNTEAFFGQGTRLTVV.

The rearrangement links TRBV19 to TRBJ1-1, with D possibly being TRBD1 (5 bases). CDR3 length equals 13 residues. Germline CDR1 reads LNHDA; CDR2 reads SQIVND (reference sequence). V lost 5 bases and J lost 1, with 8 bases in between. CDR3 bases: TGTGCCAGTAGTGTGGGGCCGAACACTGAAGCTTTCTTT. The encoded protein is CASSVGPNTEAFF. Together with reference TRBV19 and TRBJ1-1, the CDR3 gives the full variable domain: DGGITQSPKYLFRKEGQNVTLSCEQNLNHDAMYWYRQDPGQGLRLIYYSQIVNDFQKGDIAEGYSVSREKKESFPLTVTSAQKNPTAFYLCASSVGPNTEAFFGQGTRLTVV.

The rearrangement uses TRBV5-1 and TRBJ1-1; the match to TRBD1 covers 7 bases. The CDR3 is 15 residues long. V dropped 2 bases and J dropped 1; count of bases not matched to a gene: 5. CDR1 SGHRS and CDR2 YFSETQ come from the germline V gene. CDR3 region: CASSLSQGGNTEAFF. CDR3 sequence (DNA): TGCGCCAGCAGCTTAAGTCAGGGGGGGAACACTGAAGCTTTCTTT. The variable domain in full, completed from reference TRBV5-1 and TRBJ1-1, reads KAGVTQTPRYLIKTRGQQVTLSCSPISGHRSVSWYQQTPGQGLQFLFEYFSETQRNKGNFPGRFSGRQFSNSRSEMNVSTLELGDSALYLCASSLSQGGNTEAFFGQGTRLTVV.

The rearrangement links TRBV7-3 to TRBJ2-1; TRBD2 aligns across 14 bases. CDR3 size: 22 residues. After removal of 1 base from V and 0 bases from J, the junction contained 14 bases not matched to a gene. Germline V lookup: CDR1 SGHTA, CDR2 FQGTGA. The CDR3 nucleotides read TGTGCCAGCAGCTTAATGGCAACCTATACCGGGACTAGCGGGAGCTCCTACAATGAGCAGTTCTTC. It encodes CASSLMATYTGTSGSSYNEQFF. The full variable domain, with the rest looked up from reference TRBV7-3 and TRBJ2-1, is GAGVSQTPSNKVTEKGKYVELRCDPISGHTALYWYRQSLGQGPEFLIYFQGTGAADDSGLPNDRFFAVRPEGSVSTLKIQRTERGDSAVYLCASSLMATYTGTSGSSYNEQFFGPGTRLTVL.

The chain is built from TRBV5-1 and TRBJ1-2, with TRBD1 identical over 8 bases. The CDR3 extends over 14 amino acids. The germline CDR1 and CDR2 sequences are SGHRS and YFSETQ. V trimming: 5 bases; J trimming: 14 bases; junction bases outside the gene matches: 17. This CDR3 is CASRFRQGKAPGTF. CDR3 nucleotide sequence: TGCGCCAGCAGGTTTAGACAGGGGAAGGCTCCGGGGACCTTC.

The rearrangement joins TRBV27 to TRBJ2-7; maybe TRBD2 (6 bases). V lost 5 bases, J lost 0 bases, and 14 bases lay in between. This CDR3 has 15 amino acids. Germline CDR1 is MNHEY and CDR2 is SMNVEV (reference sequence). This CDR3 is CASSPGTQGSYEQYF. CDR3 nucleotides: TGTGCCAGCAGTCCTGGGACTCAAGGCTCCTACGAGCAGTACTTC.

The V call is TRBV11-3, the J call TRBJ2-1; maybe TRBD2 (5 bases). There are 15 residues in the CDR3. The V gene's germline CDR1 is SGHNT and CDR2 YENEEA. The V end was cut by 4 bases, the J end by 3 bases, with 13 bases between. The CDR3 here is CASSSGLGDYNEQFF. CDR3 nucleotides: TGTGCCAGCAGCTCAGGCCTGGGAGACTACAATGAGCAGTTCTTC.

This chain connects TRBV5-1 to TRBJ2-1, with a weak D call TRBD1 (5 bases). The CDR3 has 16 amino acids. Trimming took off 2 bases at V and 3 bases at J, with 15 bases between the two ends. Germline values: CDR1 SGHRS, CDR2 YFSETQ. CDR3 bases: TGCGCCAGCAGCTTCCCTTCTGGGCAGGGCTACAATGAGCAGTTCTTC. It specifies CASSFPSGQGYNEQFF. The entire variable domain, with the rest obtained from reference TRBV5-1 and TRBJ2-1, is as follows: KAGVTQTPRYLIKTRGQQVTLSCSPISGHRSVSWYQQTPGQGLQFLFEYFSETQRNKGNFPGRFSGRQFSNSRSEMNVSTLELGDSALYLCASSFPSGQGYNEQFFGPGTRLTVL.

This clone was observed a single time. DNA of the CDR3: TGTGCCAGCAGTGAAGCGACAGCTGAAGCTTTCTTT. Its translation: CASSEATAEAFF. The chain has TRBV6-1 and TRBJ1-1, with D maybe TRBD1 (5 bases). The V end lost 0 bases, the J end lost 6 bases, and 5 bases lay between the germline ends. The CDR3 contains 12 residues. In germline, CDR1 is MNHNS, CDR2 SASEGT.